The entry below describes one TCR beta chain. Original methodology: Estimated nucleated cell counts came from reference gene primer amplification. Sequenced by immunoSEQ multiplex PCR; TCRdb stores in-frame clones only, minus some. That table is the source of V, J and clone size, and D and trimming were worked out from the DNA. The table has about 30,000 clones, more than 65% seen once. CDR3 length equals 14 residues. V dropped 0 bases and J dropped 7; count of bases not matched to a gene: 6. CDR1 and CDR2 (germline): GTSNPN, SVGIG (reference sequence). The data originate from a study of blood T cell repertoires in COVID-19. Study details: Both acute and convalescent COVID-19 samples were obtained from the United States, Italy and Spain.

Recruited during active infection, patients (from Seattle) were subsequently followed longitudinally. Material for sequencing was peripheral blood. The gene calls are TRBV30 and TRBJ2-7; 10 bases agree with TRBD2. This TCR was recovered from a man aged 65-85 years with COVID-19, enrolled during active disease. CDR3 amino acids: CAWSVQLAGNEQYF. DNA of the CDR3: TGTGCCTGGAGTGTACAACTAGCGGGAAATGAGCAGTACTTC.